These 13 T cell receptor beta chains originate from one sample sequenced in a study of blood T cells in healthy people across ages (dated by TCRdb to about 2015). Library generation was performed with 5' RACE. Instrument on record: Illumina HiSeq 2500. A second roughly 7 to 12 cycle PCR used a sample-barcoded 5' primer and a J-beta primer mix. TCRdb cleaned the public reads at Q25 with fastp, built clones with MiXCR and kept in-frame beta chains. Each CDR3 protein appears once, grouped with its most common genes and DNA. Counted in this sample were around 800,000 distinct CDR3 sequences; 60% to 80% of them appeared once. Of the sample, 28% falls within the top ten clones. The sequenced sample consisted of blood. The receptors derive from a man aged 30 to 45 in good health.

This clonotype was recorded a few times. The J gene is TRBJ1-2, the V gene TRBV7-9, with TRBD1 matching 8 bases. The CDR3 sequence is 15 residues long. CDR1 and CDR2 (germline): SEHNR, FQNEAQ (reference sequence). V lost 4 bases and J lost 4; bases outside the gene matches: 8. As DNA, the CDR3 is TGTGCCAGCAGCTACCAGGGGGCTAATAGCTATGGCTACACCTTC. Translation gives CASSYQGANSYGYTF.

The chain couples TRBV12-3 or TRBV12-4 to TRBJ2-3; TRBD1 agrees at 8 bases. V dropped 5 bases and J dropped 3; count of bases not matched to a gene: 7. This CDR3 is built from 15 residues. Here the CDR3 DNA reads TGTGCCAGCAGTCGGGACAGGCGGGGAACAGATACGCAGTATTTT. Its protein is CASSRDRRGTDTQYF.

The chain combines TRBV12-3 or TRBV12-4 with TRBJ2-1; 9 positions match TRBD2. J was trimmed by 8 bases and V by 3 bases; bases with no gene match: 5. The CDR3 has 14 residues. This chain's CDR3 is CASSFSSGADEQFF. As DNA, the CDR3 is TGTGCCAGCAGTTTCTCTAGCGGGGCTGATGAGCAGTTCTTC.

CDR3 in DNA: TGCAGTGCTAGAGCCTGGGGGGCCGGCAATGAGCAGTTCTTC. The encoded protein is CSARAWGAGNEQFF. J is TRBJ2-1 and V is TRBV20-1; D is perhaps TRBD1 or TRBD2 (6 bases each). Per the germline V gene, CDR1 is DFQATT and CDR2 is SNEGSKA (reference sequence). The CDR3 is 14 amino acids. V was shortened by 1 base and J by 6 bases, with 13 bases between the two germline ends.

The genes are TRBV20-1 and TRBJ1-6, with D possibly matching TRBD1 (5 bases). The V gene's germline CDR1 is DFQATT and CDR2 SNEGSKA (reference sequence). V was shortened by 3 bases and J by 4 bases, with 13 bases between the two germline ends. The CDR3 is 15 amino acids. The CDR3 DNA follows: TGCAGTGCTAGTGGAGGGGACGCTTATAATTCACCCCTCCACTTT. Translation: CSASGGDAYNSPLHF.

The chain is built from TRBV7-2 and TRBJ2-5; D not certain. Trimming left V 1 base short and J 4 bases short, with 4 bases between. The CDR3 extends over 12 amino acids. Per germline, CDR1 SGHTA and CDR2 FQGNSA. This chain's CDR3 is CASSLVPETQYF. CDR3 nucleotides: TGTGCCAGCAGCTTAGTCCCAGAGACCCAGTACTTC.

Only a few counts were recorded for this clonotype. The chain joins TRBV6-1 to TRBJ2-3, with TRBD2 identical over 8 bases. The CDR3 contains 16 residues. Germline V gives CDR1 MNHNS, CDR2 SASEGT. V dropped 6 bases and J dropped 1; count of bases not matched to a gene: 9. The CDR3 coding sequence is TGTGCCAGCAGAGAACCGAGCGGGGGTCGCACAGATACGCAGTATTTT. This encodes CASREPSGGRTDTQYF.

The chain uses TRBV9 and TRBJ1-1; D perhaps matches TRBD1 (6 bases). V was shortened by 2 bases and J by 1 base, with 12 bases between the two germline ends. Germline V CDR1 and CDR2: SGDLS, YYNGEE. The CDR3 runs 15 residues. CDR3 in amino acids: CASSVAGGRNTEAFF. The CDR3 DNA reads TGTGCCAGCAGCGTGGCCGGGGGCAGGAACACTGAAGCTTTCTTT.

The chain recombines TRBV5-1 with TRBJ2-7; 11 bases fit TRBD2. J was trimmed by 2 bases and V by 1 base; bases with no gene match: 8. This CDR3 is built from 17 residues. Germline lookup yields CDR1 SGHRS and CDR2 YFSETQ. CDR3 loop: CASSLTLAGAGAYEQYF. In DNA, the CDR3 is TGCGCCAGCAGCTTGACACTAGCGGGGGCCGGAGCCTACGAGCAGTACTTC.

This clonotype was picked up a small number of times. The rearrangement uses TRBV10-3 and TRBJ2-1; TRBD1 matches at 7 bases. The ends lost 2 bases at V and 9 bases at J; junction bases unmatched: 7. In germline, CDR1 is ENHRY, CDR2 SYGVKD. The CDR3 sequence is 14 residues long. The CDR3 is CAISETGDGAEQFF. The CDR3 nucleotides are TGTGCCATCAGTGAGACAGGGGATGGGGCTGAGCAGTTCTTC.

This clonotype was detected ten times or more. The chain joins TRBV20-1 to TRBJ2-5; 9 bases line up with TRBD2. Per the germline V gene, CDR1 is DFQATT and CDR2 is SNEGSKA (reference sequence). This CDR3 has 14 residues. The junction had 7 bases not matched to a gene; V was cut back by 4 bases and J by 4 bases. The CDR3 DNA follows: TGCAGTGCTATAAGCGGGGGGCCGGGAGAGACCCAGTACTTC. As protein: CSAISGGPGETQYF.

This sequence joins TRBV27 and TRBJ2-3; D unresolved. Germline loops: CDR1 MNHEY, CDR2 SMNVEV (reference sequence). Trimming removed 3 bases from V and 4 bases from J, with 5 bases in between. The CDR3 consists of 12 residues. CDR3 loop: CASSFLADTQYF. DNA for the CDR3: TGTGCCAGCAGTTTTCTCGCAGATACGCAGTATTTT.

The genes are TRBV20-1 and TRBJ2-1; 7 bases line up with TRBD1. The germline gives CDR1 DFQATT, CDR2 SNEGSKA (reference sequence). The CDR3 has 13 amino acids. The J segment lost 7 bases and the V segment lost 3 bases, leaving 6 bases of the junction unmatched. DNA for the CDR3: TGCAGTGCTAGGGACAGGCCGTCGAATGAGCAGTTCTTC. Its protein product is CSARDRPSNEQFF.